Included here is one T cell receptor beta chain sequence, with context. The V end lost 3 bases, the J end lost 2 bases, and 10 bases lay between the germline ends. Germline values: CDR1 SGHAT, CDR2 FQNNGV. This CDR3 has 15 amino acids. Authors' data handling: Amplification of reference gene primers was used by the study to estimate nucleated cell counts. Libraries were prepared by immunoSEQ multiplex PCR; TCRdb keeps only in-frame clonotypes and omits some of them. Clonal size and the V and J genes are those of that table, whereas D and trimming came from the DNA. The sample includes about 150,000 clones, approximately 73% of them seen just once. This entry belongs to a study of blood T cell repertoires in COVID-19.

The chain couples TRBV11-2 to TRBJ2-2; no reliable D call. The sequence was collected from a man aged 60-69 years with acute or convalescent COVID-19. The sequencing sample was made of peripheral blood. The CDR3 sequence: CASSFTPVNTGELFF. The CDR3 DNA reads as TGTGCCAGCAGCTTCACGCCGGTTAACACCGGGGAGCTGTTTTTT.